A selection of T cell receptor beta chains follows, all from one sample in a study of cytomegalovirus exposure and HLA in healthy donors. Data came from immunoSEQ multiplex PCR; TCRdb stores just in-frame clones and leaves some out. This sample has tens of thousands of clones; around 90% occur once, and the top ten carry approximately 6.7%. The specimen was PBMCs. The receptors shown here come from a woman aged 30 to 39 in good health and CMV-seronegative. CDR3s include the opening cysteine and the closing phenylalanine or tryptophan. Fields, in order: CDR3 DNA, CDR3 protein, D gene, clone size, J gene, V gene. D genes are given only for firm matches. Part of the rows lack a size; the others show once, few, many or a class for expanded clones.

CDR3 DNA: TGTGCCAGTAGTATAGGACTAGCGGGAGCCACAGATACGCAGTATTTT
CDR3 protein: CASSIGLAGATDTQYF
D gene: TRBD2
clone size: .
J gene: TRBJ2-3
V gene: TRBV19

CDR3 DNA: TGTGCCAGCAGGGAGTCTGGAAACACCATATATTTT
CDR3 protein: CASRESGNTIYF
D gene: .
clone size: .
J gene: TRBJ1-3
V gene: TRBV2

CDR3 DNA: TGCGCCAGCAGTGAAGACAGGGAGAACACTGAAGCTTTCTTT
CDR3 protein: CASSEDRENTEAFF
D gene: TRBD1
clone size: .
J gene: TRBJ1-1
V gene: TRBV10-1

CDR3 DNA: TGTGCCAGCAGGGTCGGGGGGTGGAATCAGCCCCAGCATTTT
CDR3 protein: CASRVGGWNQPQHF
D gene: .
clone size: .
J gene: TRBJ1-5
V gene: TRBV28

CDR3 DNA: TGTGCCAGCAGCCTCCACGAGCCCTCCGAGCAGTACTTC
CDR3 protein: CASSLHEPSEQYF
D gene: .
clone size: .
J gene: TRBJ2-7
V gene: TRBV9

CDR3 DNA: TGTGCCAGCAGCTTGCGGCCAGGGGGAACTAATGAAAAACTGTTTTTT
CDR3 protein: CASSLRPGGTNEKLFF
D gene: TRBD1
clone size: .
J gene: TRBJ1-4
V gene: TRBV5-5

CDR3 DNA: TGTGCCAGCAGGGCGAAGGCGGGAGGGACCAGCACAGATACGCAGTATTTT
CDR3 protein: CASRAKAGGTSTDTQYF
D gene: TRBD2
clone size: once
J gene: TRBJ2-3
V gene: TRBV27

CDR3 DNA: TGCGCCAGCAGCTTGTCCCGGGACAGGGCCGCTGAAGCTTTCTTT
CDR3 protein: CASSLSRDRAAEAFF
D gene: TRBD1
clone size: .
J gene: TRBJ1-1
V gene: TRBV5-1

CDR3 DNA: TGTGCCAGCAGTCACCTAGACAGGGTTGGTCAGCCCCAGCATTTT
CDR3 protein: CASSHLDRVGQPQHF
D gene: TRBD1
clone size: .
J gene: TRBJ1-5
V gene: TRBV28

CDR3 DNA: TGTGCCAGCAGCTTAGAAGCGGGCCGCACAGATACGCAGTATTTT
CDR3 protein: CASSLEAGRTDTQYF
D gene: .
clone size: .
J gene: TRBJ2-3
V gene: TRBV7-6

CDR3 DNA: TGTGCCAGCAGCTTGGACAGGGGAGCAAACACCATATATTTT
CDR3 protein: CASSLDRGANTIYF
D gene: TRBD1
clone size: .
J gene: TRBJ1-3
V gene: TRBV5-5

CDR3 DNA: TGTGCCAGCAGCTTAGTAGTGAACACTGAAGCTTTCTTT
CDR3 protein: CASSLVVNTEAFF
D gene: .
clone size: few
J gene: TRBJ1-1
V gene: TRBV7-2

CDR3 DNA: TGTGCCAGCAGTTTAAACCCGGTGGCAGGTTATCAGCCCCAGCATTTT
CDR3 protein: CASSLNPVAGYQPQHF
D gene: .
clone size: .
J gene: TRBJ1-5
V gene: TRBV27

CDR3 DNA: TGTGCCAGCAGCTTGATGACTAGCGGGAGAAATTTCTACAATGAGCAGTTCTTC
CDR3 protein: CASSLMTSGRNFYNEQFF
D gene: TRBD2
clone size: .
J gene: TRBJ2-1
V gene: TRBV5-6

CDR3 DNA: TGTGCCAGCAGGACAGCTGATGGCTACACCTTC
CDR3 protein: CASRTADGYTF
D gene: .
clone size: .
J gene: TRBJ1-2
V gene: TRBV27

CDR3 DNA: TGCGCCAGCAGCTTGGGACAGGGAGCCTACGAGCAGTACTTC
CDR3 protein: CASSLGQGAYEQYF
D gene: TRBD1
clone size: few
J gene: TRBJ2-7
V gene: TRBV5-1